The sequence of this TCR beta chain was determined in a study of blood T cell repertoires in COVID-19. Repertoires were generated with immunoSEQ multiplex PCR, while TCRdb's copy carries only in-frame clones and drops some. In the table there are 250,000 to 400,000 clones, more than 90% of which are singletons. Clinical histories supplied by participants themselves formed the basis of cohort assignment. Deletions cut 3 bases from V and 0 bases from J, with 18 bases between. In germline, CDR1 is MNHEY, CDR2 SVGEGT. CDR3 length equals 18 residues. The chain carries TRBV6-2 or TRBV6-3 and TRBJ2-1, with D uncertain. This TCR derives from a man aged 55 to 70 who had recovered from COVID-19. The sample taken for sequencing was PBMCs or T cells enriched from blood (not recorded which). Here the CDR3 DNA reads TGTGCCAGCAGTTATTTTTCGAGCAACAGCTTCTCCTACAATGAGCAGTTCTTC. Amino acid sequence: CASSYFSSNSFSYNEQFF.